A single sample is the source of the 16 T cell receptor beta chains below, sequenced in a study of OX40 agonist ivuxolimab in advanced cancers. Some clones are missing from TCRdb's copy, which holds only in-frame ones; the method was immunoSEQ multiplex PCR. Among more than 45,000 clones, 85% to 90% were seen once, and the ten largest hold 6.9%. Material: CD4+ or CD8+ T cells sorted from blood, obtained in a trial of the OX40 agonist ivuxolimab. The source of these receptors is an adult with an advanced solid tumor such as melanoma, head and neck, liver or kidney cancer.

The gene calls are TRBV18 and TRBJ1-1, with D maybe TRBD1 (5 bases). Trimming shortened V by 0 bases and J by 5 bases, and 19 bases separated the two germline ends. The CDR3 contains 17 residues. Germline values: CDR1 KGHSH, CDR2 LQKENI. The DNA for the CDR3 is TGTGCCAGCTCACCACCTAGTTCGGGACGCTCGAGGACTGAAGCTTTCTTT. The encoded protein is CASSPPSSGRSRTEAFF.

The CDR3 DNA is TGTGCCAGTAGTATAGACTTCCTCACAGATACGCAGTATTTT. As protein: CASSIDFLTDTQYF. The gene calls are TRBV19 and TRBJ2-3; D remains unclear. Germline V gives CDR1 LNHDA, CDR2 SQIVND (reference sequence). Trimming stripped 0 bases from V and 2 bases from J, with 6 bases between. This CDR3 has 14 amino acids.

V gene TRBV2 combines with J gene TRBJ1-4; D not resolved. The germline V gene encodes CDR1 SNHLY and CDR2 FYNNEI. V shed 7 bases and J shed 5 bases, with 14 bases lying between them. CDR3 size: 14 residues. CDR3 region: CASMWTRLNEKLFF. CDR3 DNA sequence: TGTGCCAGCATGTGGACTCGTCTAAATGAAAAACTGTTTTTT. The full variable domain, its missing parts supplied by reference TRBV2 and TRBJ1-4, is EPEVTQTPSHQVTQMGQEVILRCVPISNHLYFYWYRQILGQKVEFLVSFYNNEISEKSEIFDDQFSVERPDGSNFTLKIRSTKLEDSAMYFCASMWTRLNEKLFFGSGTQLSVL.

The CDR3 sequence is CAISATDEQYF. CDR3 bases: TGTGCCATCAGTGCGACGGACGAGCAGTACTTC. The J gene is TRBJ2-7, the V gene TRBV10-3; D is unresolved. The V end lost 4 bases, the J end lost 5 bases, and 6 bases lay between the germline ends. This CDR3 is built from 11 residues. Germline loops: CDR1 ENHRY, CDR2 SYGVKD.

The chain couples TRBV19 to TRBJ2-7, with TRBD1 identical over 7 bases. Germline-derived CDR1 and CDR2 are LNHDA and SQIVND (reference sequence). V was clipped by 5 bases and J by 7 bases; unmatched bases: 5. The CDR3 runs 12 residues. In DNA, the CDR3 is TGTGCCAGTAGTTCGGACAGGAGGGAGCAGTACTTC. Translating gives CASSSDRREQYF.

The chain recombines TRBV14 with TRBJ2-1; the D gene is possibly TRBD2 (5 bases). The V gene lost 3 bases and the J gene lost 8 bases, with 14 bases spanning the gap. Germline CDR1 reads SGHDN; CDR2 reads FVKESK. CDR3 length equals 14 residues. Written as DNA, the CDR3 is TGTGCCAGCAGCCATACGATAGCGTTGCATGAGCAGTTCTTC. The encoded protein is CASSHTIALHEQFF.

J is TRBJ2-7 and V is TRBV2; D may match TRBD1 or TRBD2 (5 bases each). Trimming took off 7 bases at V and 7 bases at J, with 17 bases between the two ends. The CDR3 loop spans 13 amino acids. Germline CDR1 and CDR2: SNHLY and FYNNEI. The CDR3 protein is CASTPGPRGEQYF. The CDR3, as DNA: TGTGCCAGCACACCAGGGCCACGCGGGGAGCAGTACTTC. Combining the CDR3 with reference TRBV2 and TRBJ2-7 gives the whole variable domain EPEVTQTPSHQVTQMGQEVILRCVPISNHLYFYWYRQILGQKVEFLVSFYNNEISEKSEIFDDQFSVERPDGSNFTLKIRSTKLEDSAMYFCASTPGPRGEQYFGPGTRLTVT.

The chain has TRBV28 and TRBJ2-5; 7 nucleotides line up with TRBD2. CDR1 MDHEN and CDR2 SYDVKM come from the germline V gene. Trimming took 7 bases from V and 7 from J; bases not matched to a gene: 12. The CDR3 loop spans 14 amino acids. CDR3 sequence (DNA): TGTGCCAGCACCCCGGGCGGGAGCTTAGCGACCCAGTACTTC. It is translated as CASTPGGSLATQYF.

The chain employs TRBV21-1 and TRBJ2-1; no check of the table's D call, TRBD1, against the DNA was made. TRBV21-1 is a recognized pseudogene. This CDR3 comprises 14 residues. The CDR3 region is CASSNTTDPNEQFF. The CDR3 DNA sequence: TGTGCCAGCAGCAATACCACAGACCCCAATGAGCAGTTCTTC.

The chain recombines TRBV6-4 with TRBJ2-1; possible D gene TRBD2, 6 bases. There are 16 residues in the CDR3. Germline CDR1 reads MRHNA; CDR2 reads SNTAGT. The ends were cut back, 2 bases at V and 2 bases at J, with 13 bases in the middle. The CDR3 reads CASSDGAGSPYNEQFF. The DNA of the CDR3 is TGTGCCAGCAGTGACGGGGCGGGGAGCCCCTACAATGAGCAGTTCTTC.

V gene TRBV9 combines with J gene TRBJ2-3; no reliable D call. Trimming stripped 4 bases from V and 0 bases from J, with 21 bases between. The CDR3 contains 18 residues. In germline, CDR1 is SGDLS, CDR2 YYNGEE. The CDR3 spells CASSTHYYTLTSTDTQYF. CDR3 nucleotides: TGTGCCAGCAGCACTCACTATTACACGTTAACTAGCACAGATACGCAGTATTTT.

The chain recombines TRBV10-3 with TRBJ2-7; tentatively, D is TRBD2 (6 bases). V was shortened by 10 bases and J by 4 bases, with 20 bases between the two germline ends. This CDR3 comprises 14 residues. Germline V gene lookup returns CDR1 ENHRY and CDR2 SYGVKD. The CDR3 sequence is CATQDGGSAYEQYF. In nucleotides, the CDR3 is TGTGCCACCCAAGACGGAGGGAGTGCGTACGAGCAGTACTTC.

The table lists this clone with a count of one. This chain joins TRBV5-1 and TRBJ1-5, with a tentative D call TRBD1 (6 bases). Trimming shortened V by 4 bases and J by 0 bases, and 11 bases separated the two germline ends. The germline V gene has CDR1 SGHRS and CDR2 YFSETQ. The CDR3 totals 15 residues. In nucleotides, the CDR3 is TGCGCCAGCAGCAAGGACAGCAATAGCAATCAGCCCCAGCATTTT. Its protein product is CASSKDSNSNQPQHF.

The chain joins TRBV29-1 to TRBJ2-1; 10 nucleotides agree with TRBD2. J gave up 8 bases and V 4 bases, and 8 bases lay outside the gene matches. The length of the CDR3 is 14 residues. Germline V CDR1 and CDR2: SQVTM, ANQGSEA. The CDR3 coding sequence is TGCAGCGTTGGAGCGGGAGGGCCGTTTGATGAGCAGTTCTTC. Protein: CSVGAGGPFDEQFF.

The chain carries TRBV18 and TRBJ2-3, with 11 bases identical to TRBD2. The germline CDR1 and CDR2 sequences are KGHSH and LQKENI. Trimming removed 3 bases from V and 0 bases from J; junction bases left unmatched: 2. The CDR3 covers 16 residues. CDR3 residues: CASSPRTSGSTDTQYF. In DNA form, the CDR3 reads TGTGCCAGCTCACCTCGGACTAGCGGGAGCACAGATACGCAGTATTTT.

The chain is built from TRBV7-6 and TRBJ2-7, with 9 positions matching TRBD2. CDR1 SGHVS and CDR2 FNYEAQ come from the germline V gene. The CDR3 totals 19 residues. V shed 5 bases and J 0 bases; nucleotides not matched to a gene: 17. The CDR3 here is CASSRDTTASAGGSYEQYF. CDR3 sequence (DNA): TGTGCCAGCAGCCGAGACACGACGGCATCAGCGGGAGGCTCCTACGAGCAGTACTTC.